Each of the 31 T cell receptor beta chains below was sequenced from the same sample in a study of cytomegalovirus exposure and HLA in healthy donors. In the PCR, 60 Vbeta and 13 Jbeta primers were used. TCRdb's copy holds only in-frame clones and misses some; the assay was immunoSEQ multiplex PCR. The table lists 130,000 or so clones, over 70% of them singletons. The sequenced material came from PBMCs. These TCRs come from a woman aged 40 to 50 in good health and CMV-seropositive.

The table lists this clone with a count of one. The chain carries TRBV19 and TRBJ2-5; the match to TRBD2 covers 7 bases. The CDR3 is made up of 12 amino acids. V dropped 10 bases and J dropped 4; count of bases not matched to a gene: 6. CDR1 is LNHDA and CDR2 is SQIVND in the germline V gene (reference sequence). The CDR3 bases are TGTGCCACCTCAGGCGGGAGAGAGACCCAGTACTTC. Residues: CATSGGRETQYF.

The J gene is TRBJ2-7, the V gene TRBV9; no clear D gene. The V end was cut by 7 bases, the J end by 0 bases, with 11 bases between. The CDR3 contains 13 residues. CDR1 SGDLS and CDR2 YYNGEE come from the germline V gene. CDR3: CASQPDFSYEQYF. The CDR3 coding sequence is TGTGCCAGCCAACCAGACTTCTCCTACGAGCAGTACTTC. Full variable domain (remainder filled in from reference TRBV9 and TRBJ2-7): DSGVTQTPKHLITATGQRVTLRCSPRSGDLSVYWYQQSLDQGLQFLIQYYNGEERAKGNILERFSAQQFPDLHSELNLSSLELGDSALYFCASQPDFSYEQYFGPGTRLTVT.

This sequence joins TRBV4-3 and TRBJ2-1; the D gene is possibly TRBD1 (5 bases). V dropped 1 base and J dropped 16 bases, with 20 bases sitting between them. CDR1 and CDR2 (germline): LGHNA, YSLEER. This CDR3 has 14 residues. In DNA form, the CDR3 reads TGCGCCAGCAGCCAAGGAAGTAGGGGCGACCCCAAATTCTTC. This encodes CASSQGSRGDPKFF.

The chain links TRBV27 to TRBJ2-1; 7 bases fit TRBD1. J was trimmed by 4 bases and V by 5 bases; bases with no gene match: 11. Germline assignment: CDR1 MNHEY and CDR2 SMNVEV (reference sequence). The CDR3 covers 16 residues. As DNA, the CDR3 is TGTGCCAGCAGTCCCCCGGACAGGAGGATATACAATGAGCAGTTCTTC. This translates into CASSPPDRRIYNEQFF.

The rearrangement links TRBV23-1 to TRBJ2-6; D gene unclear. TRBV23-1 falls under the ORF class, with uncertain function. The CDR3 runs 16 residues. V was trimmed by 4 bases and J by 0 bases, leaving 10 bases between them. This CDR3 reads CASSPRIYSGANVLTF. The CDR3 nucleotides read TGCGCCAGCAGTCCGAGGATTTACTCTGGGGCCAACGTCCTGACTTTC.

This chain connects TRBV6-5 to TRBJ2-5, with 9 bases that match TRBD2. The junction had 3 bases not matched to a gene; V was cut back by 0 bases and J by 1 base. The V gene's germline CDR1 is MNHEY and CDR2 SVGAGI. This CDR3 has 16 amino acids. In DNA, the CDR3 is TGTGCCAGCAGTTACTCGGTACTAGCGGGCCAAGAGACCCAGTACTTC. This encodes CASSYSVLAGQETQYF.

CDR3 sequence reads: CASSLMALRHNGQFF. CDR3 DNA: TGTGCCAGCAGTTTAATGGCGTTGAGGCACAACGGGCAGTTCTTC. The chain uses TRBV27 and TRBJ2-1; D unresolved. Germline V lookup: CDR1 MNHEY, CDR2 SMNVEV (reference sequence). The CDR3 contains 15 residues. V shed 2 bases and J shed 12 bases, with 20 bases lying between them.

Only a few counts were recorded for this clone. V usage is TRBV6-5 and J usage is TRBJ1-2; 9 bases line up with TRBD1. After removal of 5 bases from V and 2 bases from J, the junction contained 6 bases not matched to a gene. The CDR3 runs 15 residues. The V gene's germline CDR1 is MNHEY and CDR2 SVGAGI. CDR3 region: CASSAPGQGNYGYTF. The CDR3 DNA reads TGTGCCAGCAGTGCCCCGGGACAGGGAAACTATGGCTACACCTTC.

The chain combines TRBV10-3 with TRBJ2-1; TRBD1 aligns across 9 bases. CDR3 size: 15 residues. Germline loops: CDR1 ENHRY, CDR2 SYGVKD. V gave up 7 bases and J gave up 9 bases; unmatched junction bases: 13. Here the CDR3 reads CAIIPDRGRGGEQFF. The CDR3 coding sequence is TGTGCCATCATTCCGGACAGGGGACGCGGTGGTGAGCAGTTCTTC.

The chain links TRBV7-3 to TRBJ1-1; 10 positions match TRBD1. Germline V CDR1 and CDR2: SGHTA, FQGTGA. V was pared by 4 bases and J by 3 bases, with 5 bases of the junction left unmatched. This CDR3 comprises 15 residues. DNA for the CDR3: TGTGCCAGCAGCTCCTCCGGGACAGGGGACACTGAAGCTTTCTTT. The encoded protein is CASSSSGTGDTEAFF.

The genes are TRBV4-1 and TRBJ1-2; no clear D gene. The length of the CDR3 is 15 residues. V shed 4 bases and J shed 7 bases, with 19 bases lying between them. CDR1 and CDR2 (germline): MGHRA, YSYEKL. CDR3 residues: CASSPQALVSGGYTF. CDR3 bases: TGCGCCAGCAGCCCTCAGGCATTAGTGTCTGGTGGCTACACCTTC.

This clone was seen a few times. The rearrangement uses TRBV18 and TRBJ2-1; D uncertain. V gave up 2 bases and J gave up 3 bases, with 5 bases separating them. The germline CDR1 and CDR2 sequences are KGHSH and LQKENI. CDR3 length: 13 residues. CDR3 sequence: CASSPTSYNEQFF. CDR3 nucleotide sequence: TGTGCCAGCTCACCAACCAGCTACAATGAGCAGTTCTTC.

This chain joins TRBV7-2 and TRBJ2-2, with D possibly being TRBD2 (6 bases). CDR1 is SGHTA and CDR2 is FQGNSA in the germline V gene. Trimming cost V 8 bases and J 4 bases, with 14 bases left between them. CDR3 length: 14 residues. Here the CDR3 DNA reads TGTGCCAGCCACGGGAGCGGAGGCACCGGGGAGCTGTTTTTT. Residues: CASHGSGGTGELFF.

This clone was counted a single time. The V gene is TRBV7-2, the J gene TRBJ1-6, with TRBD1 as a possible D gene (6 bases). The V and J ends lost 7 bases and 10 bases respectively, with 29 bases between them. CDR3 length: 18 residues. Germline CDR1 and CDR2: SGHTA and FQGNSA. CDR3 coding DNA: TGTGCCAGCAACCCCGCGGGGGGCCTGGGTACATATCGCTCACCCCTCCACTTT. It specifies CASNPAGGLGTYRSPLHF.

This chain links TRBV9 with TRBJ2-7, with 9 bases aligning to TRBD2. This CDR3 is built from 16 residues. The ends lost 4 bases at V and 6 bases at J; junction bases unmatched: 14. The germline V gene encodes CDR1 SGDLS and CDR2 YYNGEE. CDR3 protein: CASSTDSGSSASEQYF. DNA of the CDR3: TGTGCCAGCAGCACAGATAGCGGGAGCTCAGCTAGCGAGCAGTACTTC.

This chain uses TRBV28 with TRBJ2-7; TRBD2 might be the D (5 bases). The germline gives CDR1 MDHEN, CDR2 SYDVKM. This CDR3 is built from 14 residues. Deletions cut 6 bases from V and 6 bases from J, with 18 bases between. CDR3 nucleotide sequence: TGTGCCAGCAGCCCCATGGGAGAGGGAACCGAGCAGTACTTC. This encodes CASSPMGEGTEQYF. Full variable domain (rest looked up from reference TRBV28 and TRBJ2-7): DVKVTQSSRYLVKRTGEKVFLECVQDMDHENMFWYRQDPGLGLRLIYFSYDVKMKEKGDIPEGYSVSREKKERFSLILESASTNQTSMYLCASSPMGEGTEQYFGPGTRLTVT.

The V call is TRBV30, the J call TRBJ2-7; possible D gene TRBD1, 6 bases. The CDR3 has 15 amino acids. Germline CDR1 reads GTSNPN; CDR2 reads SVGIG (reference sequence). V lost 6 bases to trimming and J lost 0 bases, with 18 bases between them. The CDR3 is CACQPGGPLSYEQYF. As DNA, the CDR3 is TGTGCCTGCCAACCTGGGGGCCCCCTCTCCTACGAGCAGTACTTC.

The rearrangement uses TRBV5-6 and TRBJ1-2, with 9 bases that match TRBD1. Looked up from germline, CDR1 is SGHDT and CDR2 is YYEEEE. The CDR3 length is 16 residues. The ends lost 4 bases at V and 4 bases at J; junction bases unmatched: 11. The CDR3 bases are TGTGCCAGCAGCCTCGATAGGACAGGGGCTACCTATGGCTACACCTTC. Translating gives CASSLDRTGATYGYTF. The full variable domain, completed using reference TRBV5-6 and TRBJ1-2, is DAGVTQSPTHLIKTRGQQVTLRCSPKSGHDTVSWYQQALGQGPQFIFQYYEEEERQRGNFPDRFSGHQFPNYSSELNVNALLLGDSALYLCASSLDRTGATYGYTFGSGTRLTVV.

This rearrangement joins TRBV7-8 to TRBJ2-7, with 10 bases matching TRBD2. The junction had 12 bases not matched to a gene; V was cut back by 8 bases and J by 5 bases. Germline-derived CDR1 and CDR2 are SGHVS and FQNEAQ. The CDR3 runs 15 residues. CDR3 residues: CASVRQAGGPHEQYF. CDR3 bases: TGTGCCAGCGTACGTCAAGCGGGAGGGCCGCACGAGCAGTACTTC.

The CDR3: CASSHEGSSYEQYF. The CDR3 DNA reads as TGCGCCAGCAGCCATGAAGGGAGCTCCTACGAGCAGTACTTC. The chain is built from TRBV4-3 and TRBJ2-5; D possibly corresponds to TRBD2 (5 bases). TRBJ2-7 explains the end of the DNA better; the J call may be wrong. The CDR3 consists of 14 residues. In germline, CDR1 is LGHNA, CDR2 YSLEER.

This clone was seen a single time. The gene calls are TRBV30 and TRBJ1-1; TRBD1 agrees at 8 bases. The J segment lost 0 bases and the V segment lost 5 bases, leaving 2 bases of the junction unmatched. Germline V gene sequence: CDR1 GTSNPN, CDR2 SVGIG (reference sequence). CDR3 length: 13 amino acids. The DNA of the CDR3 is TGTGCCTGGGGGACAGGACTGAACACTGAAGCTTTCTTT. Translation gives CAWGTGLNTEAFF.

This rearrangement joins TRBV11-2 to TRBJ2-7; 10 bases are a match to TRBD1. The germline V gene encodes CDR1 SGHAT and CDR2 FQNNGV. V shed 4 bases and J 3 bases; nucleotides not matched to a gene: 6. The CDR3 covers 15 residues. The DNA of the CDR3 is TGTGCCAGCAGCTCTAGGGACAGGGGAATCTACGAGCAGTACTTC. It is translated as CASSSRDRGIYEQYF.

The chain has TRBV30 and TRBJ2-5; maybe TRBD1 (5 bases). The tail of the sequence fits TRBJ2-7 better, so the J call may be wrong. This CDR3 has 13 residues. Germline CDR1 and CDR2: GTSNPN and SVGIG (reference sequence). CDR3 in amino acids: CAWSTDSSYEQYF. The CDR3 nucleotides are TGTGCCTGGTCGACAGATAGCTCCTACGAGCAGTACTTC.

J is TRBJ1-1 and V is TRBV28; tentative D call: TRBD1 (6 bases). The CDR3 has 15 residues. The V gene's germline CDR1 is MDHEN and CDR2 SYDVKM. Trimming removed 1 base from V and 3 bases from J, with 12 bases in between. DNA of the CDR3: TGTGCCAGCAGTTTATACAGGGTCCAAGACACTGAAGCTTTCTTT. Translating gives CASSLYRVQDTEAFF.

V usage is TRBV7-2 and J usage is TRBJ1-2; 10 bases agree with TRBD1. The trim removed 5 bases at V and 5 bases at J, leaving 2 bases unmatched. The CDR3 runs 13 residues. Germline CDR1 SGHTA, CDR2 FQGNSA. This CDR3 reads CASSRTGGYGYTF. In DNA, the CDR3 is TGTGCCAGCAGCCGGACAGGGGGATATGGCTACACCTTC.

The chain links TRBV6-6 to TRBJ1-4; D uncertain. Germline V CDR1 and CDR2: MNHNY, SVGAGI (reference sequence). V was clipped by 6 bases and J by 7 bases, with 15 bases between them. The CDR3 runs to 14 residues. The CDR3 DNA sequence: TGTGCCAGCAGGACTACTGCGACGGGTGAAAAACTGTTTTTT. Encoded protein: CASRTTATGEKLFF.

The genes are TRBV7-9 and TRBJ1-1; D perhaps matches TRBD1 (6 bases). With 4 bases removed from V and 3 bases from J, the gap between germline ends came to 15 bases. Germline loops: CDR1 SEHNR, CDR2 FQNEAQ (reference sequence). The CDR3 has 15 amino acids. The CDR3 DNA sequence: TGTGCCAGCAGCTATATCGAGGGGGGGCACACTGAAGCTTTCTTT. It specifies CASSYIEGGHTEAFF.

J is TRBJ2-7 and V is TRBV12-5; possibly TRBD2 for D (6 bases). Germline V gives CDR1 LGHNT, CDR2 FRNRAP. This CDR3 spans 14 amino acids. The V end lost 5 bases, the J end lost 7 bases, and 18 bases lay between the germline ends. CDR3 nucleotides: TGTGCTAGTGGTCTGGACGGACTACAGTCGGAGCAGTACTTC. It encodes CASGLDGLQSEQYF.

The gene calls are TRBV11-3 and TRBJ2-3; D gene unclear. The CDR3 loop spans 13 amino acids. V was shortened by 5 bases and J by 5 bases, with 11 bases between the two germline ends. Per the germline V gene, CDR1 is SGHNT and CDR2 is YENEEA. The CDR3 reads CASSINYGDTQYF. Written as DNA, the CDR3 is TGTGCCAGCAGCATCAACTACGGAGATACGCAGTATTTT.

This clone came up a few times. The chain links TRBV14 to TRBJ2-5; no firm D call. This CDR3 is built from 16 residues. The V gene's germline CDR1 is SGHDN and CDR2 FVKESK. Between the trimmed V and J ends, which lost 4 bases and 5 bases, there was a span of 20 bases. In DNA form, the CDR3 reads TGTGCCAGCAGCCGAAGGCAACCAGTAGCATCGGAGACCCAGTACTTC. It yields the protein CASSRRQPVASETQYF.

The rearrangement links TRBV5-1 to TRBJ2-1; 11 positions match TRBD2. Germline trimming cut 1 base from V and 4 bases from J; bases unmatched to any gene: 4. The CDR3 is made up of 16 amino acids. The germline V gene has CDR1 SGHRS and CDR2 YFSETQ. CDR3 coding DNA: TGCGCCAGCAGCTTGCTAACTAGCGGGAGTTACAATGAGCAGTTCTTC. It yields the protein CASSLLTSGSYNEQFF.